This T cell receptor (beta chain) comes out of a study of shared clonotypes between healthy human individuals. Method: immunoSEQ multiplex PCR; TCRdb's copy keeps in-frame clones and lacks some. The repertoire holds more than 2 million clones, roughly 95% seen once, with around 0.13% in the top ten. Germline CDR1 is LGHNA and CDR2 is YSLEER. V dropped 0 bases and J dropped 3 bases, with 11 bases sitting between them. This CDR3 has 15 amino acids. This chain uses TRBV4-3 with TRBJ1-1; unclear D gene. The material sequenced was naive CD4+ T cells sorted from blood. Subset indicated: CD45RA+ positively selected. The clonotype originates from a man aged 18 to 29 in good health. This chain's CDR3 is CASSQESGFYTEAFF. The CDR3 coding sequence is TGCGCCAGCAGCCAAGAATCGGGGTTCTACACTGAAGCTTTCTTT.